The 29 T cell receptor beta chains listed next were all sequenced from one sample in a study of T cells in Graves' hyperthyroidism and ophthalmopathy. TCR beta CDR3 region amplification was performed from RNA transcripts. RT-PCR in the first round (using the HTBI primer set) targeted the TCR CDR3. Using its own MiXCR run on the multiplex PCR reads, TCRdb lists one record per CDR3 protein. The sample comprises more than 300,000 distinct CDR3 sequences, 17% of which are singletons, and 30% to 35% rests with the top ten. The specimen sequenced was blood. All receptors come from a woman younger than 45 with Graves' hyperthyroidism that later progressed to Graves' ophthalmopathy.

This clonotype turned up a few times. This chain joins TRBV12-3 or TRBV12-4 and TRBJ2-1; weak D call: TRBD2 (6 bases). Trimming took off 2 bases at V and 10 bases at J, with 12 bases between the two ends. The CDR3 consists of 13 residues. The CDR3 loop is CASSLSFGGEQFF. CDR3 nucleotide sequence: TGTGCCAGCAGTTTATCGTTCGGGGGAGAGCAGTTCTTC.

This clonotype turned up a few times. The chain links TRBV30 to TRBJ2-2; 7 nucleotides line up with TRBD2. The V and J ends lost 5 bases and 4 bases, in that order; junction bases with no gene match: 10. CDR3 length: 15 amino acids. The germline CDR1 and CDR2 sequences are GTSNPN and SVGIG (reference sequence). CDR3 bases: TGTGCCTGGCGCGAACTAGCGAGTCTCACCGGGGAGCTGTTTTTT. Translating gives CAWRELASLTGELFF.

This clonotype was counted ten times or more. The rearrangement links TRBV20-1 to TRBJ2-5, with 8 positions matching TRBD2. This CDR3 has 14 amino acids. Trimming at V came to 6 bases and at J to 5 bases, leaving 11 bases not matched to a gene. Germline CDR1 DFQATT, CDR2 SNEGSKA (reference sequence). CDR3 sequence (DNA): TGCAGTGCCCCTTGGCCGACTAGCGCGGAGACCCAGTACTTC. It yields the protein CSAPWPTSAETQYF.

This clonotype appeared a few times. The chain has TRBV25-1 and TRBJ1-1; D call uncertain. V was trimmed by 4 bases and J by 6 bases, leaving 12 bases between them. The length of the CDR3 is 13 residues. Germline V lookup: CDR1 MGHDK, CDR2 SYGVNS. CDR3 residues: CASSGVGISEAFF. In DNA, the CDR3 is TGTGCCAGCAGTGGCGTGGGAATTTCTGAAGCTTTCTTT.

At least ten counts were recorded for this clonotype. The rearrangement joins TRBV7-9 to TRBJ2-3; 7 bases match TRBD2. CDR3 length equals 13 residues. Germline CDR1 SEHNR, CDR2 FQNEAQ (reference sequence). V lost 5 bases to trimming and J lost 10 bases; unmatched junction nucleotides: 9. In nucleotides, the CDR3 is TGTGCCAGCAGCCCTAGCGGAACCGTGGCGCAGTATTTT. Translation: CASSPSGTVAQYF. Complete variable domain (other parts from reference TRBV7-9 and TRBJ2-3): DTGVSQNPRHKITKRGQNVTFRCDPISEHNRLYWYRQTLGQGPEFLTYFQNEAQLEKSRLLSDRFSAERPKGSFSTLEIQRTEQGDSAMYLCASSPSGTVAQYFGPGTRLTVL.

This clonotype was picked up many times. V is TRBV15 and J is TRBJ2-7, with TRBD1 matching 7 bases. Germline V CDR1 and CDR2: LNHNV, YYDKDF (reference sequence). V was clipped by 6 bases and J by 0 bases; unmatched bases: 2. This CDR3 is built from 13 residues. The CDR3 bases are TGTGCCACCAGAGGGACAGTCTCCTACGAGCAGTACTTC. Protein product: CATRGTVSYEQYF.

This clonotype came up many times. The DNA of the CDR3 is TGTGCCAGCAGTGAAGCAGGGCAGCCGCAATCAGCCCAGCATTTT. This sequence encodes CASSEAGQPQSAQHF. V and J are TRBV6-1 and TRBJ1-5; no reliable D call. The CDR3 has 15 amino acids. Germline CDR1 and CDR2: MNHNS and SASEGT. V was pared by 0 bases and J by 11 bases, with 17 bases between.

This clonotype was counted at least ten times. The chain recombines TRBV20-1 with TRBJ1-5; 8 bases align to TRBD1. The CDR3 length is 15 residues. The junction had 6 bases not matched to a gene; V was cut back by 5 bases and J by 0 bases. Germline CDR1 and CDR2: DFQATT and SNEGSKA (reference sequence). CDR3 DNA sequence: TGCAGTGCTCTTCGGACAGGGCATAGCAATCAGCCCCAGCATTTT. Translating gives CSALRTGHSNQPQHF.

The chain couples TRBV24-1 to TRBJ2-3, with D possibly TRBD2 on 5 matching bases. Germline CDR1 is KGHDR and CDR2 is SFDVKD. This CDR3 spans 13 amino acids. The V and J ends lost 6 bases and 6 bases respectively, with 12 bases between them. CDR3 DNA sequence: TGTGCCACCAGTCGGGCAGGACTCGATACGCAGTATTTT. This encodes CATSRAGLDTQYF.

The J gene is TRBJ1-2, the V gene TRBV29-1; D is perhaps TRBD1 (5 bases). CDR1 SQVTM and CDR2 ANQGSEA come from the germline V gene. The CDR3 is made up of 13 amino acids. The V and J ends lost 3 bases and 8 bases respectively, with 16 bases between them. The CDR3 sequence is CSVEGRVLEGYTF. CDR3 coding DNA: TGCAGCGTTGAGGGCAGGGTGCTCGAGGGCTACACCTTC.

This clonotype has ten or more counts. In DNA, the CDR3 is TGTGCCAGCAGTTTTCTTCAGGGGGGCGAGCAGTACTTC. Translated: CASSFLQGGEQYF. This rearrangement joins TRBV27 to TRBJ2-7, with a weak D call TRBD1 (7 bases). The CDR3 runs 13 residues. The V gene lost 3 bases and the J gene lost 6 bases, with 12 bases spanning the gap. CDR1 is MNHEY, CDR2 SMNVEV, per germline (reference sequence).

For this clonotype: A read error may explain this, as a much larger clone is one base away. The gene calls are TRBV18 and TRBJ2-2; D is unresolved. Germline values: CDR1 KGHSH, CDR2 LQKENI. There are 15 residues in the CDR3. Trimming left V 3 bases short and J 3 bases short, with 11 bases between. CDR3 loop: CASSPIGSDTGELFF. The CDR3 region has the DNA TGTGCCAGCTCACCCATAGGGTCGGACACCGGGGAGCTGTTTTTT.

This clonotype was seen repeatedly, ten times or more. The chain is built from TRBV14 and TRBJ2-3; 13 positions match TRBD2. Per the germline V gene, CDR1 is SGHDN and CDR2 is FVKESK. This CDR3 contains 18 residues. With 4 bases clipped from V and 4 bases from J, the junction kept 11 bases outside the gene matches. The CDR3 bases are TGTGCCAGCAGCCCGTTAACCGGACTAGCGGGGGAAGCAGATACGCAGTATTTT. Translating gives CASSPLTGLAGEADTQYF.

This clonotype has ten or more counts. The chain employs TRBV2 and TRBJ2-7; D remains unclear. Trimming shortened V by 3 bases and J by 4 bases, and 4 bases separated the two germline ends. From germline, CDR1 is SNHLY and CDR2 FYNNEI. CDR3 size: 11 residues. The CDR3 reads CASSEGYEQYF. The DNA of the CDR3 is TGTGCCAGCAGTGAGGGTTACGAGCAGTACTTC.

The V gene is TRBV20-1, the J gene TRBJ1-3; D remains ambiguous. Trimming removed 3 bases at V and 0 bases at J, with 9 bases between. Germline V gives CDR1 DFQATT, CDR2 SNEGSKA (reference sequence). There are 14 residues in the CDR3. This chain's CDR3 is CSASPGASGNTIYF. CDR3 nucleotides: TGCAGTGCTAGCCCGGGAGCCTCTGGAAACACCATATATTTT.

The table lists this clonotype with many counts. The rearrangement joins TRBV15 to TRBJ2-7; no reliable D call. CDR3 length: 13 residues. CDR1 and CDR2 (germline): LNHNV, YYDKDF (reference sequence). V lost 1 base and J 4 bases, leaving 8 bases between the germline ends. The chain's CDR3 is CATSRGLVYEQYF. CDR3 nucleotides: TGTGCCACCAGCAGAGGGCTAGTGTACGAGCAGTACTTC.

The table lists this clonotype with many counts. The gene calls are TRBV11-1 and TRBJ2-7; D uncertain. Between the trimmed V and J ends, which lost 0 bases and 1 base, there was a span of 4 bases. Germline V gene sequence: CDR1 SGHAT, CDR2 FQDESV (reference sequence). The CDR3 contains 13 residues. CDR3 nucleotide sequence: TGTGCCAGCAGCTTAGCCGAATCCTACGAGCAGTACTTC. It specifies CASSLAESYEQYF.

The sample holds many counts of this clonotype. CDR3: CASSDLVMGSEQYF. CDR3 DNA sequence: TGTGCCAGCAGTGATCTTGTCATGGGGAGCGAGCAGTACTTC. The chain has TRBV2 and TRBJ2-7; D is possibly TRBD2 (5 bases). V was cut by 3 bases and J by 6 bases, with 15 bases left in between. The CDR3 consists of 14 residues. Germline values: CDR1 SNHLY, CDR2 FYNNEI.

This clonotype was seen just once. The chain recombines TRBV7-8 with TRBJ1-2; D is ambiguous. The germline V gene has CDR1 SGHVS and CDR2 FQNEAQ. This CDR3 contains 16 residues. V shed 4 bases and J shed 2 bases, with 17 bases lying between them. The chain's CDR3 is CASSWEAYGRNYGYTF. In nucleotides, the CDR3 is TGTGCCAGCAGCTGGGAGGCTTACGGGAGGAACTATGGCTACACCTTC.

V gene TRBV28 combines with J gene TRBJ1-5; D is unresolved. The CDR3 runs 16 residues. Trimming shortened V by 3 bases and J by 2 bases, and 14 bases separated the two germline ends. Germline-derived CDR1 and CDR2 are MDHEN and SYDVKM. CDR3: CASSFGRQWGNQPQHF. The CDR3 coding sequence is TGTGCCAGCAGTTTCGGCAGGCAGTGGGGCAATCAGCCCCAGCATTTT.

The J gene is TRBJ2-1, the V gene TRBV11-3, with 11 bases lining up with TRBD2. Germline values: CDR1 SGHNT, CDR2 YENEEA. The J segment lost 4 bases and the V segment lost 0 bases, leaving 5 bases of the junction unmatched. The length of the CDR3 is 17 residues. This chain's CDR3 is CASSLEWGLADYNEQFF. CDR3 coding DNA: TGTGCCAGCAGCTTAGAGTGGGGACTAGCGGATTACAATGAGCAGTTCTTC.

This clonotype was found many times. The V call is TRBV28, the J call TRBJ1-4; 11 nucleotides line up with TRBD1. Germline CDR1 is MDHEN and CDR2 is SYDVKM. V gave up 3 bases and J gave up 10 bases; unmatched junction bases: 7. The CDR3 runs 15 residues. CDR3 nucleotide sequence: TGTGCCAGCAGTTTGGGCGGACAGGGGGCCCGAAAACTGTTTTTT. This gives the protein CASSLGGQGARKLFF.

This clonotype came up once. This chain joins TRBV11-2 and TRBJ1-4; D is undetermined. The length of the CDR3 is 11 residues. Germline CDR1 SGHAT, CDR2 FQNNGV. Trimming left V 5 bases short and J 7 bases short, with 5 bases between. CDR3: CASSASEKLFF. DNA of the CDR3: TGTGCCAGCAGCGCTTCTGAAAAACTGTTTTTT.

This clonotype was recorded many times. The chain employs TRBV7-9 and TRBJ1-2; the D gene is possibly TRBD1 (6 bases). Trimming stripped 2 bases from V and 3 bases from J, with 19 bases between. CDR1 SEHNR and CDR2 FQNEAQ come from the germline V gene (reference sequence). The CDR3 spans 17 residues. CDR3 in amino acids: CASSLKGQINRDYGYTF. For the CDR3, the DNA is TGTGCCAGCAGCTTAAAAGGGCAGATCAACAGGGACTATGGCTACACCTTC.

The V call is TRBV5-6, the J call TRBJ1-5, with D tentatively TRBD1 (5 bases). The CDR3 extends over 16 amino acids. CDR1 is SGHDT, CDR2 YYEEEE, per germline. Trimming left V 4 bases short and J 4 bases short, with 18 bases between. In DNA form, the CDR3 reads TGTGCCAGCAGCGTCGGGGCAGGGCTAGGAAATCAGCCCCAGCATTTT. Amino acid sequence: CASSVGAGLGNQPQHF. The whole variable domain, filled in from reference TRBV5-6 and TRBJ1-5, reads DAGVTQSPTHLIKTRGQQVTLRCSPKSGHDTVSWYQQALGQGPQFIFQYYEEEERQRGNFPDRFSGHQFPNYSSELNVNALLLGDSALYLCASSVGAGLGNQPQHFGDGTRLSIL.

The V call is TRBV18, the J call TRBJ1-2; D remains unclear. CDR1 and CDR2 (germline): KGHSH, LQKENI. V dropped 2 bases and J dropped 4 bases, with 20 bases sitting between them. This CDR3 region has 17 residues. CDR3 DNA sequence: TGTGCCAGCTCACCAACTTTGTCTAGAGGCCAGATCTATGGCTACACCTTC. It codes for CASSPTLSRGQIYGYTF.

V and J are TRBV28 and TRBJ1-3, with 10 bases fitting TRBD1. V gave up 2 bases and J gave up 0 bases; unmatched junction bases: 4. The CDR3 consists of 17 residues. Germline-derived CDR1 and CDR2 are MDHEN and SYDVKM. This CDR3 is CASSLLTGGNSGNTIYF. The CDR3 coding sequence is TGTGCCAGCAGTTTACTGACAGGGGGCAACTCTGGAAACACCATATATTTT.

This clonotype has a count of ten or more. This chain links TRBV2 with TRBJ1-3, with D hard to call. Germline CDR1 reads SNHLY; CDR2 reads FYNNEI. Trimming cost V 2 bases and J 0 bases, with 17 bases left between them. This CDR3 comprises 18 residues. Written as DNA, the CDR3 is TGTGCCAGCAGTGAACCTAAACAGAACACAATCTCTGGAAACACCATATATTTT. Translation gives CASSEPKQNTISGNTIYF.

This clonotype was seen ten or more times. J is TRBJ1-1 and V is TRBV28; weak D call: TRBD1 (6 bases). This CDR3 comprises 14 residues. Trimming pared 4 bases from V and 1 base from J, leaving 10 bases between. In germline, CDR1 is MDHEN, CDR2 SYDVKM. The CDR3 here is CASSSRGQNTEAFF. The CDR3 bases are TGTGCCAGCAGTTCCCGGGGACAGAACACTGAAGCTTTCTTT.